This entry lists 20 T cell receptor beta chains sequenced from one sample in a study of T cells in Graves' hyperthyroidism and ophthalmopathy. Researchers took RNA transcripts and amplified the TCR beta CDR3 regions from them. The TCR CDR3 was amplified in a first-round RT-PCR using the HTBI primer set. In TCRdb, the multiplex PCR reads were re-called with MiXCR into one record per CDR3 protein. The sample holds over 650,000 distinct CDR3 sequences, about 45% seen once. The sequencing input was peripheral blood or thyroid tissue (not recorded which). The receptors stem from an adult man with Graves' disease, either hyperthyroidism or ophthalmopathy (not recorded which).

This clonotype was picked up many times. The V and J genes are TRBV7-3 and TRBJ2-6, with no clear D. CDR3 length equals 13 residues. Germline V CDR1 and CDR2: SGHTA, FQGTGA. V lost 5 bases and J 2 bases, leaving 4 bases between the germline ends. For the CDR3, the DNA is TGTGCCAGCAGCCCCACTGGGGCCAACGTCCTGACTTTC. As protein: CASSPTGANVLTF.

The chain combines TRBV29-1 with TRBJ1-2; D is possibly TRBD1 (5 bases). Trimming took off 8 bases at V and 4 bases at J, with 11 bases between the two ends. CDR3 size: 11 residues. From germline, CDR1 is SQVTM and CDR2 ANQGSEA. This CDR3 is CSLGTSYGYTF. CDR3 nucleotides: TGCAGCTTGGGGACCAGCTATGGCTACACCTTC.

The J gene is TRBJ2-5, the V gene TRBV20-1; possibly TRBD1 or TRBD2 for D (6 bases each). V shed 4 bases and J shed 4 bases, with 13 bases lying between them. Germline assignment: CDR1 DFQATT and CDR2 SNEGSKA (reference sequence). The CDR3 consists of 13 residues. CDR3 coding DNA: TGCAGTGCTAAGGGGGGAGTTCTAGAGACCCAGTACTTC. It is translated as CSAKGGVLETQYF.

The V call is TRBV29-1, the J call TRBJ1-2; the D is unclear. The CDR3 consists of 11 residues. The germline V gene has CDR1 SQVTM and CDR2 ANQGSEA. The CDR3 reads CRGEANYGYTF. CDR3 DNA sequence: TGCAGGGGCGAAGCTAACTATGGCTACACCTTC.

This clonotype was recorded a few times. This chain links TRBV29-1 with TRBJ1-1, with 7 nucleotides matching TRBD1. CDR1 and CDR2 (germline): SQVTM, ANQGSEA. V shed 6 bases, J shed 2 bases, and the junction held 12 bases outside the gene matches. The CDR3 is made up of 15 amino acids. Written as DNA, the CDR3 is TGCAGCGTAGAGAAAACAGGGGCCAAAAACACTGAAGCTTTCTTT. Translating gives CSVEKTGAKNTEAFF.

The V call is TRBV29-1, the J call TRBJ1-5; perhaps TRBD1 as D (6 bases). The CDR3 totals 12 residues. The germline V gene encodes CDR1 SQVTM and CDR2 ANQGSEA. The V end lost 5 bases, the J end lost 4 bases, and 9 bases lay between the germline ends. In DNA, the CDR3 is TGCAGCGTTCAACAGGGTAATCAGCCCCAGCATTTT. Translated, it gives CSVQQGNQPQHF.

The rearrangement links TRBV2 to TRBJ2-5, with a possible D match to TRBD1 (6 bases). V was shortened by 5 bases and J by 2 bases, with 15 bases between the two germline ends. CDR3 length: 15 amino acids. CDR1 and CDR2 from the germline V gene are SNHLY and FYNNEI. This chain's CDR3 is CASSFRGMGQETQYF. In DNA form, the CDR3 reads TGTGCCAGCAGTTTTAGGGGGATGGGACAAGAGACCCAGTACTTC.

The V and J genes are TRBV20-1 and TRBJ1-5; D might be TRBD1 (5 bases). Germline V gene sequence: CDR1 DFQATT, CDR2 SNEGSKA (reference sequence). The CDR3 has 12 amino acids. The V end was cut by 1 base, the J end by 12 bases, with 13 bases between. The DNA of the CDR3 is TGCAGTGCTAGAGGACGGTTGGGGCGCCAGCATTTT. Translating it yields CSARGRLGRQHF.

The chain employs TRBV6-6 and TRBJ1-2; D uncertain. Germline V lookup: CDR1 MNHNY, CDR2 SVGAGI (reference sequence). Trimming stripped 0 bases from V and 2 bases from J, with 16 bases between. The CDR3 runs to 17 residues. The CDR3 sequence is CASSYSHGTAMNYGYTF. The DNA of the CDR3 is TGTGCCAGCAGTTACTCCCACGGCACAGCCATGAACTATGGCTACACCTTC.

The CDR3 region has the DNA TGTGCCAGCAGCTCCCACGCCTCGGGGAGTCCTGAAGCTTTCTTT. As protein: CASSSHASGSPEAFF. The V gene is TRBV7-9, the J gene TRBJ1-1; D is unresolved. The V and J ends lost 4 bases and 6 bases respectively, with 18 bases between them. CDR1 is SEHNR, CDR2 FQNEAQ, per germline (reference sequence). This CDR3 has 15 residues.

CDR3 nucleotide sequence: TGCAGTGCCCTGGGACAGGAAAATGAAAAACTGTTTTTT. The encoded protein is CSALGQENEKLFF. The chain links TRBV20-1 to TRBJ1-4; 8 nucleotides line up with TRBD1. The V and J ends lost 6 bases and 5 bases, in that order; junction bases with no gene match: 5. Germline V lookup: CDR1 DFQATT, CDR2 SNEGSKA (reference sequence). The CDR3 totals 13 residues.

The rearrangement uses TRBV7-8 and TRBJ2-5; D possibly corresponds to TRBD1 (5 bases). Germline loops: CDR1 SGHVS, CDR2 FQNEAQ. The V and J ends lost 4 bases and 0 bases respectively, with 15 bases between them. The CDR3 length is 16 residues. The CDR3, as DNA: TGTGCCAGCAGCTCAACTGGGGCAGGGTACCAAGAGACCCAGTACTTC. It translates to CASSSTGAGYQETQYF.

The chain has TRBV5-1 and TRBJ2-6; D is unclear. This CDR3 has 16 residues. Germline values: CDR1 SGHRS, CDR2 YFSETQ. Trimming removed 0 bases at V and 0 bases at J, with 7 bases between. The CDR3 DNA sequence: TGCGCCAGCAGCTTGGACAGAAGCTCTGGGGCCAACGTCCTGACTTTC. Encoded protein: CASSLDRSSGANVLTF.

This chain links TRBV15 with TRBJ2-3; 7 nucleotides agree with TRBD2. Germline assignment: CDR1 LNHNV and CDR2 YYDKDF (reference sequence). The CDR3 sequence is 16 residues long. The V and J ends lost 3 bases and 0 bases, in that order; junction bases with no gene match: 6. This CDR3 is CATSSLLAASTDTQYF. For the CDR3, the DNA is TGTGCCACCAGCAGTCTGCTAGCGGCCAGCACAGATACGCAGTATTTT.

At least ten counts were recorded for this clonotype. The rearrangement links TRBV7-9 to TRBJ1-1, with D maybe TRBD1 (6 bases). The CDR3 totals 12 residues. V was cut by 5 bases and J by 7 bases, with 11 bases left in between. Germline-derived CDR1 and CDR2 are SEHNR and FQNEAQ (reference sequence). CDR3 in amino acids: CASSPGGGEAFF. In DNA, the CDR3 is TGTGCCAGCAGCCCGGGAGGGGGTGAAGCTTTCTTT.

Details on this clonotype: A much more abundant neighbour one base away suggests this may be a read error. No conserved phenylalanine or tryptophan is present at the end of the CDR3, so a read error is the likely explanation. The chain combines TRBV7-2 with TRBJ1-1; D is possibly TRBD1 (5 bases). Germline V lookup: CDR1 SGHTA, CDR2 FQGNSA. The ends were cut back, 6 bases at V and 6 bases at J, with 11 bases in the middle. This CDR3 has 12 residues. The CDR3 DNA sequence: TGTGCCAGCAGGTTGAGACAGTCTGAAGCTTTCCTT. Translated: CASRLRQSEAFL.

The chain links TRBV20-1 to TRBJ2-5, with TRBD1 matching 9 bases. Germline CDR1 DFQATT, CDR2 SNEGSKA (reference sequence). The CDR3 covers 14 residues. V lost 6 bases, J lost 2 bases, and 7 bases stayed unmatched. The CDR3 nucleotides are TGCAGTGCACGGGACAGGGAGGGGCAAGAGACCCAGTACTTC. Translating gives CSARDREGQETQYF.

In its sample, this clonotype was seen many times. The chain recombines TRBV7-6 with TRBJ1-1; no clear D gene. CDR3 length: 13 amino acids. Between the trimmed V and J ends, which lost 5 bases and 2 bases, there was a span of 9 bases. Looked up from germline, CDR1 is SGHVS and CDR2 is FNYEAQ. Here the CDR3 reads CASSAWQNTEAFF. The CDR3 nucleotides read TGTGCCAGCAGCGCATGGCAAAACACTGAAGCTTTCTTT.

This clonotype was recorded a few times. This rearrangement joins TRBV6-2 or TRBV6-3 to TRBJ1-2; the D gene is possibly TRBD1 (6 bases). The CDR3 runs 14 residues. Germline CDR1 reads MNHEY; CDR2 reads SVGEGT. The V end lost 4 bases, the J end lost 8 bases, and 17 bases lay between the germline ends. The CDR3 DNA is TGTGCCAGCAGTTTACTCTGGACAGAGAAGGGCTACACCTTC. Protein product: CASSLLWTEKGYTF.

The V call is TRBV10-3, the J call TRBJ2-7, with D perhaps matching TRBD2 (6 bases). Germline V gene sequence: CDR1 ENHRY, CDR2 SYGVKD. Trimming removed 4 bases at V and 4 bases at J, with 17 bases between. The CDR3 totals 15 residues. The DNA for the CDR3 is TGTGCCATCAGTGGCGCGGAAGGCAGCGGGTACGAGCAGTACTTC. It yields the protein CAISGAEGSGYEQYF.